This T cell receptor (beta chain) was documented in a study of blood T cell repertoires in COVID-19. This clone turned up a few times. Other DNA sequences in this sample translate to the same CDR3. Here immunoSEQ multiplex PCR was the method, and the copy in TCRdb shows in-frame clones only, minus some. The repertoire has 80,000 to 90,000 clones, approximately 82% of them found once; the top ten carry 2% to 2.5%. Germline CDR1 reads SGHRS; CDR2 reads YFSETQ. CDR3 length: 15 residues. Trimming cost V 0 bases and J 0 bases, with 9 bases left between them. Sequenced material: peripheral blood. The clonotype comes from a woman in her 70s with acute or convalescent COVID-19. V usage is TRBV5-1 and J usage is TRBJ1-1; tentatively, D is TRBD1 (5 bases). The CDR3: CASSLAAGLNTEAFF. For the CDR3, the DNA is TGCGCCAGCAGCTTGGCCGCGGGGCTGAACACTGAAGCTTTCTTT.